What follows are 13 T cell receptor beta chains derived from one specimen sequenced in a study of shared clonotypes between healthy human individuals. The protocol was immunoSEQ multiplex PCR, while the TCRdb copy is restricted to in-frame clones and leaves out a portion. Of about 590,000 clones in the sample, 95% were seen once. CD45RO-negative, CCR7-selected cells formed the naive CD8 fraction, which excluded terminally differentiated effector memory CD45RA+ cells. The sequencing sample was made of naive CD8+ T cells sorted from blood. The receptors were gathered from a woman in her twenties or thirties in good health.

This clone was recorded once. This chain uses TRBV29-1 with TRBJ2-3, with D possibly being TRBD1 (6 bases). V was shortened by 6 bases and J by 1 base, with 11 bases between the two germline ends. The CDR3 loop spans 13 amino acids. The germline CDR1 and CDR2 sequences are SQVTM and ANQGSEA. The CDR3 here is CSVERQGTDTQYF. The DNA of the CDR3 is TGCAGCGTCGAAAGACAGGGCACAGATACGCAGTATTTT.

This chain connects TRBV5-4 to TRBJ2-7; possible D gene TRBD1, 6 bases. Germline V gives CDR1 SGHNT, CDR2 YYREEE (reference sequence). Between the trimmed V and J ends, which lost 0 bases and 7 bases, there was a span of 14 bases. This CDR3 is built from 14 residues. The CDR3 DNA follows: TGTGCCAGCAGCTTGGCCGGCAGGGGAGTTGAGCAGTACTTC. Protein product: CASSLAGRGVEQYF.

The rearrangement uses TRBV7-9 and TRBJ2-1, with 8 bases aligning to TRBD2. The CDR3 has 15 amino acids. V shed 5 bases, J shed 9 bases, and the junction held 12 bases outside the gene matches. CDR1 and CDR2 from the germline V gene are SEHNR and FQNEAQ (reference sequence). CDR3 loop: CASSPPGLGVLEQFF. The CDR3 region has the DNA TGTGCCAGCAGCCCGCCGGGACTAGGGGTACTTGAGCAGTTCTTC. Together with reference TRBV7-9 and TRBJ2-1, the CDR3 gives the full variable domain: DTGVSQNPRHKITKRGQNVTFRCDPISEHNRLYWYRQTLGQGPEFLTYFQNEAQLEKSRLLSDRFSAERPKGSFSTLEIQRTEQGDSAMYLCASSPPGLGVLEQFFGPGTRLTVL.

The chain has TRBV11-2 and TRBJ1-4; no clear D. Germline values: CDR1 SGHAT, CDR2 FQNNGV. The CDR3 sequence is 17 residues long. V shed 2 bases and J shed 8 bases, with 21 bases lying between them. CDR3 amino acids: CASSLYFERSKEEKLFF. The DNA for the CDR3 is TGTGCCAGCAGCTTATACTTTGAACGGTCAAAAGAGGAAAAACTGTTTTTT.

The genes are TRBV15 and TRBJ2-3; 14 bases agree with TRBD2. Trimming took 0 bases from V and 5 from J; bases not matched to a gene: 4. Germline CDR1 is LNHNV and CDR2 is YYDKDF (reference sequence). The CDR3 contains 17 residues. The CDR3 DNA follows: TGTGCCACCAGCAGAGATGGGACTAGCGGGAGTTTAGATACGCAGTATTTT. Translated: CATSRDGTSGSLDTQYF.

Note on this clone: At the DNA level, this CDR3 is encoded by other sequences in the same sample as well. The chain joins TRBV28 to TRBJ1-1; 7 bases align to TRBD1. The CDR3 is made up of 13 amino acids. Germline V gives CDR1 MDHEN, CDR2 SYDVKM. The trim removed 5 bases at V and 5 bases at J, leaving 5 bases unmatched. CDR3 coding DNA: TGTGCCAGCAGTCTATTCAGGGGGACTGAAGCTTTCTTT. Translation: CASSLFRGTEAFF. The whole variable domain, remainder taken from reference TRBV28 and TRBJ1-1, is DVKVTQSSRYLVKRTGEKVFLECVQDMDHENMFWYRQDPGLGLRLIYFSYDVKMKEKGDIPEGYSVSREKKERFSLILESASTNQTSMYLCASSLFRGTEAFFGQGTRLTVV.

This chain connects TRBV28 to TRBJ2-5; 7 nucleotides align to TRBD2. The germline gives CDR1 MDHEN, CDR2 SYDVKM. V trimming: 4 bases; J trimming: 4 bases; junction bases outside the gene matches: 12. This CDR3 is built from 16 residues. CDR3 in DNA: TGTGCCAGCAGTTCCCCAATCGGCGGGAGTGCAGAGACCCAGTACTTC. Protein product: CASSSPIGGSAETQYF. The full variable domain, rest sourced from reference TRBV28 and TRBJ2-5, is DVKVTQSSRYLVKRTGEKVFLECVQDMDHENMFWYRQDPGLGLRLIYFSYDVKMKEKGDIPEGYSVSREKKERFSLILESASTNQTSMYLCASSSPIGGSAETQYFGPGTRLLVL.

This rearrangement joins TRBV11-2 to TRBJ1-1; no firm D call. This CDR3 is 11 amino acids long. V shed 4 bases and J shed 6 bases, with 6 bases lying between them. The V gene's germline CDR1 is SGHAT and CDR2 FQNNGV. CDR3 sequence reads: CASSSLPEAFF. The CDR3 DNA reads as TGTGCCAGCAGCTCGTTACCTGAAGCTTTCTTT.

CDR3 residues: CASSEAGEGKNTEAFF. CDR3 DNA sequence: TGTGCCAGCAGTGAAGCAGGGGAAGGCAAGAACACTGAAGCTTTCTTT. V usage is TRBV6-1 and J usage is TRBJ1-1, with a tentative D call TRBD1 (5 bases). CDR1 and CDR2 (germline): MNHNS, SASEGT. The CDR3 loop spans 16 amino acids. V was cut by 0 bases and J by 1 base, with 12 bases left in between.

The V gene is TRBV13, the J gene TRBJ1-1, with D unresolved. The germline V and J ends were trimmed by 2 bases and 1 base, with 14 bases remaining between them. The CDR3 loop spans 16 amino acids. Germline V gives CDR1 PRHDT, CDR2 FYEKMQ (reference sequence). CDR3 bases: TGTGCCAGCAGCTTATCCGTAACTGAGTGGAACACTGAAGCTTTCTTT. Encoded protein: CASSLSVTEWNTEAFF.

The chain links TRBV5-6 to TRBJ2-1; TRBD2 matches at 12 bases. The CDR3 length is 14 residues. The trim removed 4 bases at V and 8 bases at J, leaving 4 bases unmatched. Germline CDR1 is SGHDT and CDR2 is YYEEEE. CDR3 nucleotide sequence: TGTGCCAGCAGCATACTAGCGGGAGGCGATGAGCAGTTCTTC. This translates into CASSILAGGDEQFF. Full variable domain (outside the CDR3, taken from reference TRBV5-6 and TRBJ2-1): DAGVTQSPTHLIKTRGQQVTLRCSPKSGHDTVSWYQQALGQGPQFIFQYYEEEERQRGNFPDRFSGHQFPNYSSELNVNALLLGDSALYLCASSILAGGDEQFFGPGTRLTVL.

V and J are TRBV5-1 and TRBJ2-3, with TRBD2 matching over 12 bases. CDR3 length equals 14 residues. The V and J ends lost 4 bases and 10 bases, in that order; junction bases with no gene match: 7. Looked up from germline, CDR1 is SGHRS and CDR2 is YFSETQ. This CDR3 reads CASSPGLAGWAQYF. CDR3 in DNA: TGCGCCAGCAGCCCGGGACTAGCGGGTTGGGCGCAGTATTTT.

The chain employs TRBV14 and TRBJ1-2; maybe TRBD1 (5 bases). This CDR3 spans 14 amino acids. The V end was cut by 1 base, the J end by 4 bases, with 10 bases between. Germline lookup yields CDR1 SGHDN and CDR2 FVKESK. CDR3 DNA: TGTGCCAGCAGCCAAGGGGGGATTAGCTATGGCTACACCTTC. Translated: CASSQGGISYGYTF. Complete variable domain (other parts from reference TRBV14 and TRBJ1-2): EAGVTQFPSHSVIEKGQTVTLRCDPISGHDNLYWYRRVMGKEIKFLLHFVKESKQDESGMPNNRFLAERTGGTYSTLKVQPAELEDSGVYFCASSQGGISYGYTFGSGTRLTVV.